Listed below are T cell receptor beta chains from one sample, sequenced in a study of shared clonotypes between healthy human individuals. Generated by immunoSEQ multiplex PCR, the TCRdb table keeps only in-frame clones and is missing some. The data hold about 1.9 million clones, with 93% observed a single time. The sequencing input was naive CD8+ T cells from PBMCs. These receptors were taken from a man aged 18 to 30 in good health. Some clones in this sample may be carry-over from other donors' samples. Both conserved end residues are part of each CDR3. Fields, in order: J gene, D gene, V gene, clone size, CDR3 DNA, CDR3 protein. D genes are given only for firm matches. Part of the rows lack a size; the others show once, few, many or a class for expanded clones.

j_call: TRBJ2-7
d_call: TRBD1
v_call: TRBV9
clone_size: -
cdr3_nt: TGTGCCAGCAGCGTTGACGGGACAGGTGGGGTTTACGAGCAGTACTTC
cdr3_aa: CASSVDGTGGVYEQYF

j_call: TRBJ2-3
d_call: -
v_call: TRBV7-9
clone_size: -
cdr3_nt: TGTGCCAGCCGGGACAAGACAGATACGCAGTATTTT
cdr3_aa: CASRDKTDTQYF

j_call: TRBJ2-5
d_call: -
v_call: TRBV5-1
clone_size: -
cdr3_nt: TGCGCCAGCGGCCGAGAACAGTACTTC
cdr3_aa: CASGREQYF

j_call: TRBJ1-2
d_call: -
v_call: TRBV7-2
clone_size: -
cdr3_nt: TGTGCCAGCAGCTTAGTTACAGGGCCCGTCTATGGCTACACCTTC
cdr3_aa: CASSLVTGPVYGYTF

j_call: TRBJ1-2
d_call: -
v_call: TRBV7-9
clone_size: once
cdr3_nt: TGTGCCAGCAGCGGGGTACTGGAGGCAGGGCCCTTTCTATCAAGCACCTTC
cdr3_aa: CASSGVLEAGPFLSSTF

j_call: TRBJ2-3
d_call: TRBD2
v_call: TRBV5-1
clone_size: -
cdr3_nt: TGCGCCAGCAGCCCACGGACTAGCGGGAGCGCAGATACGCAGTATTTT
cdr3_aa: CASSPRTSGSADTQYF

j_call: TRBJ2-7
d_call: TRBD2
v_call: TRBV9
clone_size: -
cdr3_nt: TGTGCCAGCAGCGTCACTAGCGGGGCCTACGAGCAGTACTTC
cdr3_aa: CASSVTSGAYEQYF

j_call: TRBJ2-7
d_call: -
v_call: TRBV5-5
clone_size: -
cdr3_nt: TGTGCCAGCAGCTTGGATGGGAATACCTACGAGCAGTACTTC
cdr3_aa: CASSLDGNTYEQYF

j_call: TRBJ1-2
d_call: -
v_call: TRBV29-1
clone_size: -
cdr3_nt: TGCAGCGTTTTTCTCGGCATCTATGGCTACACCTTC
cdr3_aa: CSVFLGIYGYTF

j_call: TRBJ2-7
d_call: -
v_call: TRBV28
clone_size: once
cdr3_nt: TGTGCCAGCAGGCACAGTGTCGGAGAGCAGTACTTC
cdr3_aa: CASRHSVGEQYF

j_call: TRBJ1-5
d_call: TRBD1
v_call: TRBV5-8
clone_size: -
cdr3_nt: TGTGCCAGCAGCCCGGACGGACAGGATAGCAATCAGCCCCAGCATTTT
cdr3_aa: CASSPDGQDSNQPQHF

j_call: TRBJ2-3
d_call: TRBD2
v_call: TRBV2
clone_size: -
cdr3_nt: TGTGCCAGCAGTACCCAAGCGGGAGCGGATACGCAGTATTTT
cdr3_aa: CASSTQAGADTQYF

j_call: TRBJ2-1
d_call: -
v_call: TRBV28
clone_size: few
cdr3_nt: TGTGCCAGCAGCCTGTACAGTGAGGGGAAGGGGAATGAGCAGTTCTTC
cdr3_aa: CASSLYSEGKGNEQFF

j_call: TRBJ2-2
d_call: TRBD2
v_call: TRBV9
clone_size: -
cdr3_nt: TGTGCCAGCAGCGTCGGACTAGCGGGAGAGGCCGGGGAGCTGTTTTTT
cdr3_aa: CASSVGLAGEAGELFF

j_call: TRBJ1-5
d_call: TRBD1
v_call: TRBV19
clone_size: -
cdr3_nt: TGTGCCAGTAGTGACAGGGACAATCAGCCCCAGCATTTT
cdr3_aa: CASSDRDNQPQHF

j_call: TRBJ2-7
d_call: TRBD2
v_call: TRBV9
clone_size: -
cdr3_nt: TGTGCCAGCAGCACAGGGACTAGTCCCTACGAGCAGTACTTC
cdr3_aa: CASSTGTSPYEQYF

j_call: TRBJ1-1
d_call: -
v_call: TRBV7-9
clone_size: -
cdr3_nt: TGTGCCAGCAGCTTACCCGGACAGAACACTGAAGCTTTCTTT
cdr3_aa: CASSLPGQNTEAFF

j_call: TRBJ2-1
d_call: -
v_call: TRBV9
clone_size: -
cdr3_nt: TGTGCCAGCAGCGTTTTTTCGGGACGCGACTACAATGAGCAGTTCTTC
cdr3_aa: CASSVFSGRDYNEQFF

j_call: TRBJ1-5
d_call: -
v_call: TRBV15
clone_size: -
cdr3_nt: TGTGCCACCAGCAGAGGTTCGGGAATCGAGGGCAATCAGCCCCAGCATTTT
cdr3_aa: CATSRGSGIEGNQPQHF

j_call: TRBJ2-7
d_call: -
v_call: TRBV27
clone_size: few
cdr3_nt: TGTGCCAGCAGTGCTCCGGCTCCTGATTACGAGCAGTACTTC
cdr3_aa: CASSAPAPDYEQYF

j_call: TRBJ2-3
d_call: -
v_call: TRBV4-3
clone_size: -
cdr3_nt: TGCGCCAGCAGCCAGGTGGACCTTGGGTCCCCAGATACGCAGTATTTT
cdr3_aa: CASSQVDLGSPDTQYF

j_call: TRBJ2-1
d_call: TRBD2
v_call: TRBV11-2
clone_size: -
cdr3_nt: TGTGCCAGCGGCGAAGGACTAGCTAGGGATGAGCAGTTCTTC
cdr3_aa: CASGEGLARDEQFF

j_call: TRBJ1-6
d_call: -
v_call: TRBV28
clone_size: -
cdr3_nt: TGTGCCAGCAGTAATTCGGGGAGTAATTCACCCCTCCACTTT
cdr3_aa: CASSNSGSNSPLHF

j_call: TRBJ1-2
d_call: -
v_call: TRBV6-1
clone_size: -
cdr3_nt: TGTGCCAGCAGTGAAGCGGTCCAGGGACTATATGGCTACACCTTC
cdr3_aa: CASSEAVQGLYGYTF

j_call: TRBJ2-7
d_call: -
v_call: TRBV29-1
clone_size: few
cdr3_nt: TGCAGCGTGTTTACATCCTACGAGCAGTACTTC
cdr3_aa: CSVFTSYEQYF

j_call: TRBJ2-1
d_call: TRBD2
v_call: TRBV19
clone_size: -
cdr3_nt: TGTGCCAGTAGTAGTATAGCGGGAGGGTGGTACAATGAGCAGTTCTTC
cdr3_aa: CASSSIAGGWYNEQFF

j_call: TRBJ2-3
d_call: -
v_call: TRBV27
clone_size: -
cdr3_nt: TGTGCCAGCAGTTTATCCCGAAGAGATACGCAGTATTTT
cdr3_aa: CASSLSRRDTQYF

j_call: TRBJ2-1
d_call: -
v_call: TRBV4-3
clone_size: -
cdr3_nt: TGCGCCAGCAGCCAAGGGGTTTCGGGACGTTCCTACAATGAGCAGTTCTTC
cdr3_aa: CASSQGVSGRSYNEQFF

j_call: TRBJ2-3
d_call: -
v_call: TRBV10-3
clone_size: once
cdr3_nt: TGTGCCATCAGTGGTCAGCAAGATACGCAGTATTTT
cdr3_aa: CAISGQQDTQYF

j_call: TRBJ2-1
d_call: TRBD1
v_call: TRBV7-9
clone_size: -
cdr3_nt: TGTGCCAGCAGCATACCCGACAGGGACCTCCGCCAAGATGAGCAGTTCTTC
cdr3_aa: CASSIPDRDLRQDEQFF

j_call: TRBJ2-7
d_call: -
v_call: TRBV5-4
clone_size: once
cdr3_nt: TGTGCCAGCAGCTTTTCACCCCTACAAGGCACCTACGAGCAGTACTTC
cdr3_aa: CASSFSPLQGTYEQYF

j_call: TRBJ1-1
d_call: TRBD1
v_call: TRBV27
clone_size: -
cdr3_nt: TGTGCCAGCAACCTGCACAGGGGGCGTAACACTGAAGCTTTCTTT
cdr3_aa: CASNLHRGRNTEAFF

j_call: TRBJ2-2
d_call: -
v_call: TRBV23-1
clone_size: -
cdr3_nt: TGCGCCAGCTGCCGAGGGCCTAAGGCCGGGGAGCTGTTTTTT
cdr3_aa: CASCRGPKAGELFF

j_call: TRBJ2-1
d_call: TRBD2
v_call: TRBV27
clone_size: -
cdr3_nt: TGTGCCAGCAGTTTGGGAGGGAACTCCTACAATGAGCAGTTCTTC
cdr3_aa: CASSLGGNSYNEQFF

j_call: TRBJ1-1
d_call: -
v_call: TRBV15
clone_size: once
cdr3_nt: TGTGCCACCAATTCGAACACTGAAGCTTTCTTT
cdr3_aa: CATNSNTEAFF

j_call: TRBJ1-6
d_call: -
v_call: TRBV28
clone_size: -
cdr3_nt: TGTGCCAGCATCGGCCGAAATTCACCCCTCCACTTT
cdr3_aa: CASIGRNSPLHF

j_call: TRBJ2-3
d_call: TRBD2
v_call: TRBV7-9
clone_size: -
cdr3_nt: TGTGCCAGCAGCTTTGTAGCGGGAGTGGCAGATACGCAGTATTTT
cdr3_aa: CASSFVAGVADTQYF

j_call: TRBJ2-7
d_call: -
v_call: TRBV6-1
clone_size: -
cdr3_nt: TGTGCCAGCATCACCCCGGGGGCCTACGAGCAGTACTTC
cdr3_aa: CASITPGAYEQYF

j_call: TRBJ2-7
d_call: -
v_call: TRBV7-9
clone_size: once
cdr3_nt: TGTGCCAGCAGCAACCGGGACCAACCCTACGAGCAGTACTTC
cdr3_aa: CASSNRDQPYEQYF

j_call: TRBJ2-7
d_call: TRBD1
v_call: TRBV7-9
clone_size: -
cdr3_nt: TGTGCCAGCAGCCCGGACAGGGGGCTCTACGAGCAGTACTTC
cdr3_aa: CASSPDRGLYEQYF

j_call: TRBJ2-7
d_call: -
v_call: TRBV28
clone_size: -
cdr3_nt: TGTGCCAGCAGTTTGATAAGCCACGAGCAGTACTTC
cdr3_aa: CASSLISHEQYF

j_call: TRBJ1-2
d_call: -
v_call: TRBV29-1
clone_size: -
cdr3_nt: TGCAGCGTTGAAGATGGGGTGCAGAGTATCCCCTATGGCTACACCTTC
cdr3_aa: CSVEDGVQSIPYGYTF

j_call: TRBJ2-2
d_call: TRBD1
v_call: TRBV27
clone_size: once
cdr3_nt: TGTGCCAGCAGTTTATCGACAGGGGGCGCCACCGGGGAGCTGTTTTTT
cdr3_aa: CASSLSTGGATGELFF

j_call: TRBJ2-7
d_call: -
v_call: TRBV9
clone_size: once
cdr3_nt: TGTGCCAGCAGCGCAGGAACCTTGCGAAACGAGCAGTACTTC
cdr3_aa: CASSAGTLRNEQYF

j_call: TRBJ2-7
d_call: TRBD2
v_call: TRBV7-9
clone_size: -
cdr3_nt: TGTGCCAGCAGCCCGGCCTTGGAGCGGGACTCCTACGAGCAGTACTTC
cdr3_aa: CASSPALERDSYEQYF

j_call: TRBJ2-7
d_call: -
v_call: TRBV4-3
clone_size: -
cdr3_nt: TGCGCCAGCAGCCAAGATTATCGGGGGGCCTCCTACGAGCAGTACTTC
cdr3_aa: CASSQDYRGASYEQYF

j_call: TRBJ2-3
d_call: -
v_call: TRBV7-8
clone_size: -
cdr3_nt: TGTGCCAGCAGCCCCAGGGGTACGCAGTATTTT
cdr3_aa: CASSPRGTQYF

j_call: TRBJ2-1
d_call: TRBD2
v_call: TRBV7-9
clone_size: -
cdr3_nt: TGTGCCAGCAGCCGAAGGGCTAGCGGGATAAAGGAGCAGTTCTTC
cdr3_aa: CASSRRASGIKEQFF

j_call: TRBJ2-3
d_call: -
v_call: TRBV10-3
clone_size: -
cdr3_nt: TGTGCCATCAGTGAGTCGGCCGAACTAGTACTGGCAGATACGCAGTATTTT
cdr3_aa: CAISESAELVLADTQYF